This TCR beta chain was identified in a study of blood T cells in healthy people across ages. The authors ran a second PCR of 7 to 11 cycles using a sample-barcoded 5' primer and a J-beta primer mix. A template-switch adaptor with 12 random nucleotides tagged each cDNA molecule. TCRdb called the 5' RACE reads again in MiXCR, with one record for every CDR3 protein. The sample has approximately 900,000 distinct CDR3 sequences, almost 30% seen once; the top ten hold roughly a tenth. The CDR3 spans 14 residues. CDR1 is LGHDT, CDR2 YNNKEL, per germline (reference sequence). J was trimmed by 1 base and V by 6 bases; bases with no gene match: 4. This same sample was also part of a study on T cells of mothers and their children. From that study: In each mother, TCR beta CDR3 reads exceeded 8 million; in each child, they numbered 2.5 million to 3.5 million. No clone of persistent microchimeric T cells was detected.

The sample was blood. J is TRBJ2-5 and V is TRBV3-1; TRBD2 matches 8 bases. The receptor comes from a middle-aged woman in good health. The CDR3 reads CASRHSGGQETQYF. CDR3 bases: TGTGCCAGCAGACACAGCGGGGGCCAAGAGACCCAGTACTTC.